Listed below are T cell receptor beta chains from one sample, sequenced in a study of molecular identifiers for immune sequencing clone quantification. MiXCR, applied by TCRdb to the PCR reads, yields one record per CDR3 protein. The profile shows about 640,000 distinct CDR3 sequences, 20% of them singletons. The sequenced sample consisted of naive CD8+ T cells from blood, with Jurkat cell RNA spiked in. The receptors here all came from a human donor in good health. Some libraries in this study had Jurkat cell RNA spiked in. Both conserved end residues are part of each CDR3. Part of the rows lack a size; the others show once, few, many or a class for expanded clones.

>TRBJ1-1|many|TRBV10-2
CASSESTGLHIVNTEAFF
>TRBJ2-3|few|TRBV15
CATSMPDTGVASVDTQYF
>TRBJ2-3|many|TRBV20-1
CSAVASGGWANTQYF
>TRBJ2-7|few|TRBV6-5
CASSYSSGISYEQYF
>TRBJ2-2|NA|TRBV19
CASGIGSGKTGELFF
>TRBJ2-3|many|TRBV7-9
CASSLFERNTDTQYF
>TRBJ1-4|many|TRBV12-3/TRBV12-4
CASSLARDEKLFF
>TRBJ1-2|few|TRBV5-1
CASSLELVGANYGYTF
>TRBJ1-4|few|TRBV7-6
CASSLGPGRGVFPTNEKLFF
>TRBJ2-5|many|TRBV20-1
CSARPRAEETQYF
>TRBJ2-4|few|TRBV12-3/TRBV12-4
CASSFSGGGKNIQYF
>TRBJ2-1|few|TRBV20-1
CSARSGGAFNEQFF
>TRBJ1-1|NA|TRBV7-6
CASSSAALGDTEAFF